The clone carrying this T cell receptor beta chain was seen only a few times. The antigen is not known. CDR1 is MNHEY and CDR2 is SVGAGI in the germline V gene. The CDR3 loop spans 12 amino acids. V was pared by 8 bases and J by 6 bases, with 4 bases of the junction left unmatched. Data came from immunoSEQ multiplex PCR; TCRdb stores just in-frame clones and leaves some out. The sample holds around 300,000 clones, roughly 87% seen once. The data stem from a study of cytomegalovirus exposure and HLA in healthy donors. Findings of the study overall: Overall, roughly 150 TCR beta chains were annotated as cytomegalovirus-associated. One later analysis, an examination of the 100 to 150 validation repertoires, found that first-cohort TCR clusters tended to co-occur in them. Cytomegalovirus status was reportedly diagnosed by the classifier with high specificity and sensitivity.

This chain uses TRBV6-5 with TRBJ1-2; TRBD1 aligns across 9 bases. The sequence was collected from a woman younger than 45 in good health and CMV-seropositive. Sequencing was carried out using PBMCs. This CDR3 reads CASVDRGHGYTF. The CDR3, as DNA: TGTGCCAGCGTGGACAGGGGACATGGCTACACCTTC.